This is a list of T cell receptor beta chains from one sample in a study of shared clonotypes between healthy human individuals. TCRdb keeps only in-frame clones here, not all; method: immunoSEQ multiplex PCR. Of about 360,000 clones listed, 73% are singletons. The sequencing sample was made of memory CD4+ T cells sorted from blood. The source of these receptors is a man younger than 40 in good health. Each CDR3 is given with its conserved first and last residue. A D gene is named only where the DNA matches it firmly. The listing skips clone size in some rows; elsewhere it reads once, few, many or a size class.

j_call clone_size d_call v_call cdr3_nt cdr3_aa
TRBJ2-1 . . TRBV6-1 TGTGCCAGCAGCCATCCCCGTGAAGTCAATGAGCAGTTCTTC CASSHPREVNEQFF
TRBJ1-1 . . TRBV5-1 TGCGCCAGCAGCCGGTCGTCGGTTTCCGTCGAAGCTTTCTTT CASSRSSVSVEAFF
TRBJ1-2 . TRBD1 TRBV28 TGTGCCAGCACCCCAGGGGGCATGGACAGGAGGATTGGCTACACCTTC CASTPGGMDRRIGYTF
TRBJ2-3 . . TRBV7-6 TGTGCCAGCAGCTTATCCGTAACGCTGAGGGCAGATACGCAGTATTTT CASSLSVTLRADTQYF
TRBJ1-1 many . TRBV5-4 TGTGCCAGCAGTGGCAGGGGCACTGAAGCTTTCTTT CASSGRGTEAFF
TRBJ2-2 . . TRBV5-1 TGCGCCAGCAGCCTCGACGGGGGCTACACCGGGGAGCTGTTTTTT CASSLDGGYTGELFF
TRBJ1-3 . . TRBV2 TGTGCCAGCAGTGCCCCCTCTGGAAACACCATATATTTT CASSAPSGNTIYF
TRBJ1-5 . . TRBV2 TGTGCCAGCACCGGGGGCAATAGCAATCAGCCCCAGCATTTT CASTGGNSNQPQHF
TRBJ2-3 few . TRBV28 TGTGCCAGCAGTGAATTCTCTGTGGGGAGACGTACAGATACGCAGTATTTT CASSEFSVGRRTDTQYF
TRBJ1-2 . . TRBV7-9 TGTGCCAGCAGCTTAAGCCAATCTCGGGGGCGTTCTGGCTACACCTTC CASSLSQSRGRSGYTF
TRBJ2-2 . . TRBV28 TGTGCCAGCAGTTTATTGGGAGTAGGATCATACACCGGGGAGCTGTTTTTT CASSLLGVGSYTGELFF
TRBJ2-1 . TRBD1 TRBV25-1 TGTGCCAGCAGTGAATATGGGACAGGGTTCAATGAGCAGTTCTTC CASSEYGTGFNEQFF
TRBJ1-2 . . TRBV9 TGTGCCAGCAGCGTAGAGGACCGGACCACCTATGGCTACACCTTC CASSVEDRTTYGYTF
TRBJ2-4 few . TRBV5-4 TGTGCCAGCAGCTTGGACTCCACTAGAAACATTCAGTACTTC CASSLDSTRNIQYF
TRBJ2-6 . . TRBV7-8 TGTGCCACCCTGGGAGCTGGGGCCAACGTCCTGACTTTC CATLGAGANVLTF
TRBJ2-1 once TRBD1 TRBV5-1 TGCGCCAGCAGCTTGGACGGCAGGGGGTACAATGAGCAGTTCTTC CASSLDGRGYNEQFF
TRBJ2-7 . TRBD1 TRBV5-4 TGTGCCAGCAGCTTGCGACAGGGGGTTGCAAACGAGCAGTACTTC CASSLRQGVANEQYF
TRBJ2-1 once TRBD2 TRBV5-4 TGTGCCAGCAGCCCCACCCCTAGCGGGAGGGACAATGAGCAGTTCTTC CASSPTPSGRDNEQFF
TRBJ2-7 many . TRBV12-2 TGTGCAAGTCGCTTAGGATACGGGAGGCCATGGGACGAGCAGTACTTC CASRLGYGRPWDEQYF
TRBJ2-3 once . TRBV9 TGTGCCAGCAGCGAGACACACGGGGGTACGGCAGATACGCAGTATTTT CASSETHGGTADTQYF
TRBJ2-7 . . TRBV6-1 TGTGCCAGCAGGGACCCTAGCGCTTCCTACGAGCAGTACTTC CASRDPSASYEQYF
TRBJ2-2 . . TRBV6-6 TGTGCCAGCAGCCCCCCGCGAGGGCCTAACACCGGGGAGCTGTTTTTT CASSPPRGPNTGELFF
TRBJ2-3 . . TRBV5-4 TGTGCCAGCAGCTTAGAGGTCGATACGCAGTATTTT CASSLEVDTQYF
TRBJ1-2 few TRBD1 TRBV5-4 TGTGCCAGCAGCCGGGGGACAGATGGCTACACCTTC CASSRGTDGYTF
TRBJ2-7 . TRBD1 TRBV28 TGTGCCAGCTCCCGTCCCGGACAGGGCACTCGCGAGCAGTACTTC CASSRPGQGTREQYF
TRBJ2-1 once TRBD2 TRBV2 TGTGCCAGCATCCGGGGAGGGGATGAGCAGTTCTTC CASIRGGDEQFF
TRBJ2-3 many TRBD1 TRBV30 TGTGCCTGGATTCCTTCAGGGGGAAGGCAGTATTTT CAWIPSGGRQYF
TRBJ2-5 few . TRBV29-1 TGCAGCGTTGCTAGAGGGGGGAAAGAGACCCAGTACTTC CSVARGGKETQYF
TRBJ2-1 . TRBD2 TRBV19 TGTGCCAGTCTTAATAGCGGGAGGTACAATGAGCAGTTCTTC CASLNSGRYNEQFF
TRBJ2-6 . . TRBV19 TGTGCCAGTAGTGAAAGAACAGGGCCTGGGGCCAACGTCCTGACTTTC CASSERTGPGANVLTF
TRBJ2-7 . . TRBV7-2 TGTGCCAGCAGCTTGACGAGGGACGAGCAGTACTTC CASSLTRDEQYF
TRBJ1-4 . . TRBV19 TGTGCCAGTAGCATCCCGGACAGTTCCGGAAAACTGTTTTTT CASSIPDSSGKLFF
TRBJ2-1 many . TRBV10-3 TGTGCCGTCGGGGGACAATACAATGAGCAGTTCTTC CAVGGQYNEQFF
TRBJ1-4 . TRBD1 TRBV2 TGTGCCAGCAGTGACAGGGGGCAGGCTAATGAAAAACTGTTTTTT CASSDRGQANEKLFF
TRBJ1-2 few . TRBV7-9 TGTGCCAGCAGCTTACCCGGACAGACCTATGGCTACACCTTC CASSLPGQTYGYTF
TRBJ2-1 . TRBD2 TRBV11-3 TGTGCCAGCAAGCCTAGCGGGTCCCCGCGGGTCGATGAGCAGTTCTTC CASKPSGSPRVDEQFF
TRBJ1-5 . TRBD1 TRBV18 TGTGCCAGCTCACCACAAACAGGGGGTCAGCCCCAGCATTTT CASSPQTGGQPQHF
TRBJ1-2 once . TRBV7-2 TGTGCCAGCCCGAAGGTTGGGGGCCTCTATGGCTACACCTTC CASPKVGGLYGYTF
TRBJ2-7 . . TRBV28 TGTGCCAGCAGTTTGTCAGGGACCTTCTACGAGCAGTACTTC CASSLSGTFYEQYF
TRBJ2-3 . . TRBV11-1 TGTGCCAGCAGCTTAGGCAGCACAGATACGCAGTATTTT CASSLGSTDTQYF
TRBJ2-7 . . TRBV28 TGTGCCAGCAGTTTAGGCTCCTTTAGCTCCTACGAGCAGTACTTC CASSLGSFSSYEQYF
TRBJ2-7 many . TRBV4-2 TGTGCCAGCAGCCAAGATGGAAATATACTTTCCTACGAGCAGTACTTC CASSQDGNILSYEQYF
TRBJ2-1 . TRBD2 TRBV27 TGTGCCAGCAGTTCGGGACTAGTCGGGGTTGAGCAGTTCTTC CASSSGLVGVEQFF
TRBJ1-2 . . TRBV2 TGTGCCAGCAGAGGTTATGGCTACACCTTC CASRGYGYTF
TRBJ1-5 . . TRBV18 TGTGCCAGCTCCCGTGAGACTACCGAGCCCCAGCATTTT CASSRETTEPQHF
TRBJ2-1 . . TRBV27 TGTGCCAGCAGTTTGAGGGGGGTCAATGAGCAGTTCTTC CASSLRGVNEQFF